The 10 T cell receptor beta chains below were found in one sample sequenced in a study of shared clonotypes between healthy human individuals. Libraries were prepared by immunoSEQ multiplex PCR; TCRdb keeps only in-frame clonotypes and omits some of them. The sample comprises some 900,000 clones, 76% of which are singletons, and over 1.3% rests with the top ten. The specimen sequenced was memory CD4+ T cells sorted from blood. Subset reported: CD45RA-negative fraction. The receptors originated from a man aged 18 to 30 in good health.

The chain links TRBV6-5 to TRBJ2-3; 7 nucleotides agree with TRBD2. J gave up 4 bases and V 6 bases, and 4 bases lay outside the gene matches. The CDR3 contains 13 residues. Germline V gene lookup returns CDR1 MNHEY and CDR2 SVGAGI. The CDR3 DNA sequence: TGTGCCAGCAGAGGGACTACGGCAGATACGCAGTATTTT. This sequence encodes CASRGTTADTQYF.

The rearrangement uses TRBV5-1 and TRBJ2-6, with a weak D call TRBD1 (5 bases). Germline CDR1 and CDR2: SGHRS and YFSETQ. V was pared by 0 bases and J by 0 bases, with 22 bases between. This CDR3 has 21 residues. The CDR3 spells CASSLGILGQNTYSGANVLTF. The CDR3 DNA is TGCGCCAGCAGCTTGGGCATTTTGGGGCAGAACACCTACTCTGGGGCCAACGTCCTGACTTTC.

The rearrangement uses TRBV29-1 and TRBJ2-7, with a possible D match to TRBD1 (6 bases). Trimming left V 1 base short and J 0 bases short, with 13 bases between. This CDR3 comprises 15 residues. CDR1 SQVTM and CDR2 ANQGSEA come from the germline V gene. CDR3 bases: TGCAGCGTTGAAGTGACCGGGGACACCTCCTACGAGCAGTACTTC. The encoded protein is CSVEVTGDTSYEQYF.

The gene calls are TRBV5-4 and TRBJ2-7, with D perhaps given as TRBD1 or TRBD2 (5 bases each). The germline gives CDR1 SGHNT, CDR2 YYREEE (reference sequence). This CDR3 has 14 amino acids. V lost 3 bases, J lost 7 bases, and 17 bases lay in between. This CDR3 reads CASSSPGPQFEQYF. CDR3 nucleotides: TGTGCCAGCAGCTCTCCGGGACCCCAGTTTGAGCAGTACTTC. Variable domain in full (rest from reference TRBV5-4 and TRBJ2-7): ETGVTQSPTHLIKTRGQQVTLRCSSQSGHNTVSWYQQALGQGPQFIFQYYREEENGRGNFPPRFSGLQFPNYSSELNVNALELDDSALYLCASSSPGPQFEQYFGPGTRLTVT.

Comments on this clone: The sample holds other DNA sequences that translate to the same CDR3. The V and J genes are TRBV30 and TRBJ1-1, with D uncertain. Germline CDR1 and CDR2: GTSNPN and SVGIG (reference sequence). The CDR3 runs 13 residues. The V end was cut by 0 bases, the J end by 4 bases, with 9 bases between. CDR3 amino acids: CAWSVRGGTEAFF. CDR3 sequence (DNA): TGTGCCTGGAGTGTACGCGGAGGCACTGAAGCTTTCTTT.

The DNA for the CDR3 is TGTGCCAGCAGACAGGGAATAGATGAAAAACTGTTTTTT. This encodes CASRQGIDEKLFF. This chain links TRBV7-2 with TRBJ1-4; possible D gene TRBD1, 6 bases. CDR1 and CDR2 from the germline V gene are SGHTA and FQGNSA. V lost 6 bases, J lost 6 bases, and 11 bases lay in between. CDR3 length: 13 amino acids.

The rearrangement uses TRBV6-7 and TRBJ2-7, with TRBD2 as a possible D gene (6 bases). Being an ORF, TRBV6-7 has a function that is uncertain. CDR3 size: 19 residues. V lost 2 bases and J 7 bases, leaving 30 bases between the germline ends. CDR3 protein: CASSYPRMEGRPTSREQYF. The DNA of the CDR3 is TGTGCCAGCAGTTACCCCCGAATGGAGGGGCGTCCTACGAGCAGGGAGCAGTACTTC.

The genes are TRBV15 and TRBJ1-1, with D possibly matching TRBD1 (5 bases). Germline V lookup: CDR1 LNHNV, CDR2 YYDKDF (reference sequence). CDR3 size: 14 residues. Deletions cut 3 bases from V and 5 bases from J, with 13 bases between. The DNA of the CDR3 is TGTGCCACCAGCAGGCGAATCGGGGGGACTGAAGCTTTCTTT. It specifies CATSRRIGGTEAFF. The entire variable domain, with the rest obtained from reference TRBV15 and TRBJ1-1, is as follows: DAMVIQNPRYQVTQFGKPVTLSCSQTLNHNVMYWYQQKSSQAPKLLFHYYDKDFNNEADTPDNFQSRRPNTSFCFLDIRSPGLGDTAMYLCATSRRIGGTEAFFGQGTRLTVV.

The rearrangement joins TRBV27 to TRBJ2-3; D unresolved. The V gene lost 3 bases and the J gene lost 1 base, with 8 bases spanning the gap. The CDR3 is made up of 14 amino acids. Germline CDR1 and CDR2: MNHEY and SMNVEV (reference sequence). The chain's CDR3 is CASSLRMGTDTQYF. The CDR3 bases are TGTGCCAGCAGTTTGCGCATGGGCACAGATACGCAGTATTTT.

This clone turned up a few times. This chain connects TRBV11-2 to TRBJ1-6; TRBD1 might be the D (6 bases). V was shortened by 2 bases and J by 10 bases, with 9 bases between the two germline ends. The CDR3 has 13 residues. Germline lookup yields CDR1 SGHAT and CDR2 FQNNGV. DNA for the CDR3: TGTGCCAGCAGCTTACAGGACAGATCACCCCTCCACTTT. This translates into CASSLQDRSPLHF.